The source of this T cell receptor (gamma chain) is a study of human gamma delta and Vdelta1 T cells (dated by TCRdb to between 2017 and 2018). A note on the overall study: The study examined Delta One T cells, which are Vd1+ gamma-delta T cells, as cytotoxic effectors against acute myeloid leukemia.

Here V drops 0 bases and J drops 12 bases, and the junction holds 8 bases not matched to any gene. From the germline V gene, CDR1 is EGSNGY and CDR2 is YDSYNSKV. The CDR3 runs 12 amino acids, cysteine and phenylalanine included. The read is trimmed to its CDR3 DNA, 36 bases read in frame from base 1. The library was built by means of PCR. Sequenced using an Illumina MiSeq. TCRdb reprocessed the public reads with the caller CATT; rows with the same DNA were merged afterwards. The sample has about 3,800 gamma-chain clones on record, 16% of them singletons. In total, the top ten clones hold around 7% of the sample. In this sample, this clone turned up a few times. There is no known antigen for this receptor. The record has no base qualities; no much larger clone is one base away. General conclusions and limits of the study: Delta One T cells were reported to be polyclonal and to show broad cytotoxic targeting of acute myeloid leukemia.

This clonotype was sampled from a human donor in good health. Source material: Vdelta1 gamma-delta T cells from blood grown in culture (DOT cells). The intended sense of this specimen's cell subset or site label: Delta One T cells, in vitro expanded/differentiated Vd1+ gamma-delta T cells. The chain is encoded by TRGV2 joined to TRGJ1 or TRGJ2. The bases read TGTGCCACCTGGGACGGGCTCTCAGGGAAACTCTTT. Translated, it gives CATWDGLSGKLF.